This T cell receptor (beta chain) was recovered during a study of blood T cell repertoires in COVID-19. About the study: Researchers got acute and convalescent COVID-19 samples from the United States, Italy and Spain. In each case, the material was cDNA or gDNA derived from T cells, B-cell-depleted T cells, or PBMCs.

One Seattle source followed patients from active infection through their disease course. Assay used: immunoSEQ multiplex PCR; TCRdb lists only in-frame clones, some missing. Of around 130,000 clones listed, 90% are singletons. V lost 5 bases, J lost 2 bases, and 8 bases stayed unmatched. The CDR3 covers 15 residues. Per germline, CDR1 SGHAT and CDR2 FQNNGV. Source material: peripheral blood. This chain joins TRBV11-2 and TRBJ1-2; 7 bases are a match to TRBD1. The receptor's source is a man aged 60 to 69 with COVID-19, enrolled during active disease. The DNA for the CDR3 is TGTGCCAGCAGCCCCAACAGGGGAGAGAACTATGGCTACACCTTC. Its protein is CASSPNRGENYGYTF.